This T cell receptor (beta chain) came from a study of T cell repertoires in cytomegalovirus infection. Study as a whole: CMV infection and matching HLA type were both indicated by public TCR beta signatures.

Each CDR3 protein gets one entry after TCRdb re-called the reads with MiXCR. The sample shows about 100,000 distinct CDR3 sequences, about a quarter of them seen only once. This clonotype has more than one count but fewer than ten. CDR1 and CDR2 from the germline V gene are MNHEY and SMNVEV (reference sequence). This CDR3 comprises 17 residues. The V gene end was trimmed by 4 bases and the J gene end by 3 bases; junction bases not matched to a gene: 12. Sequencing was performed on CD8+ T cells from PBMCs. The sequence was collected from a human donor in good health (CMV status not recorded). Some clones in this sample may be carry-over from other donors' samples. The chain is built from TRBV27 and TRBJ2-5, with 9 bases aligning to TRBD2. The CDR3 spells CASSSFSGGLAEETQYF. In nucleotides, the CDR3 is TGTGCCAGCAGTTCCTTCTCCGGGGGACTAGCAGAAGAGACCCAGTACTTC.